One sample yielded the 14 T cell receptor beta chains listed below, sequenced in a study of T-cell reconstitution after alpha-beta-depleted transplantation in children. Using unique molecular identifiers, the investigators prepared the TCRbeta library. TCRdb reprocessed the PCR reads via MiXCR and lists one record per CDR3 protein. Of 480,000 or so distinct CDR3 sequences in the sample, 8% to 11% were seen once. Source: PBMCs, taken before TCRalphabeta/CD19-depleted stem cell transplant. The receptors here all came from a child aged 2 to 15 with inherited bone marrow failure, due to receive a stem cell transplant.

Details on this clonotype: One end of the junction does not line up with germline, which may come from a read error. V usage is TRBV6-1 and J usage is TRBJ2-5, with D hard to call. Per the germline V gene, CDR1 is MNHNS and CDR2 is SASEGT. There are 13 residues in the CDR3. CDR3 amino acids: CASTNRLQQTQYF. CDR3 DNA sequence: TGTGCCAGCACAAACCGCCTCCAACAGACCCAGTACTTC.

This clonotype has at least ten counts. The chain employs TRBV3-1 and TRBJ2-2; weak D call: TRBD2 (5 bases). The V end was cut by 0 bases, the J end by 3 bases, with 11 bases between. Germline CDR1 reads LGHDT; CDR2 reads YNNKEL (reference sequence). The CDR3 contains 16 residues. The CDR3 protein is CASSQDTGIDTGELFF. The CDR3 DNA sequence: TGTGCCAGCAGCCAAGATACGGGGATCGACACCGGGGAGCTGTTTTTT.

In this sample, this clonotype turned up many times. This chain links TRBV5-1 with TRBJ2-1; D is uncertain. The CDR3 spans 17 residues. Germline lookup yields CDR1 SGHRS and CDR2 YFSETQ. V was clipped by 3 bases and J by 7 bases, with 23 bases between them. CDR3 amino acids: CASSSSSETWARNEQFF. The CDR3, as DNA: TGCGCCAGCAGCTCCTCCTCGGAGACTTGGGCTCGGAATGAGCAGTTCTTC.

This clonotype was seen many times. CDR3 bases: TGTGCCAGCAGCGTAGCAAACAGGGTGAGGGGGCGGCACTATGGCTACACCTTC. Protein sequence: CASSVANRVRGRHYGYTF. The chain recombines TRBV9 with TRBJ1-2, with 7 bases matching TRBD1. CDR1 and CDR2 (germline): SGDLS, YYNGEE. V shed 0 bases, J shed 3 bases, and the junction held 14 bases outside the gene matches. The CDR3 covers 18 residues.

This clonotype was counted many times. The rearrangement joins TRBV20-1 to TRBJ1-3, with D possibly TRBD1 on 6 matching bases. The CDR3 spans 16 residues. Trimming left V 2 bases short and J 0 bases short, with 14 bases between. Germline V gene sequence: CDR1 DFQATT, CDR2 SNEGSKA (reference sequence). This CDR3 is CSARLAGALSGNTIYF. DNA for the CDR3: TGCAGTGCTAGATTGGCAGGGGCCCTCTCTGGAAACACCATATATTTT.

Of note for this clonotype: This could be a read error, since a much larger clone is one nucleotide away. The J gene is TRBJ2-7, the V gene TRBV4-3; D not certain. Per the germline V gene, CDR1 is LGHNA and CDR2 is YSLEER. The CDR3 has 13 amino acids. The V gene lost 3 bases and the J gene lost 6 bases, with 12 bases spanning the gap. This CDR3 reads CASSHLRTGEQYF. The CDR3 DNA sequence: TGCGCCAGCAGCCATCTAAGGACGGGCGAGCAGTACTTC.

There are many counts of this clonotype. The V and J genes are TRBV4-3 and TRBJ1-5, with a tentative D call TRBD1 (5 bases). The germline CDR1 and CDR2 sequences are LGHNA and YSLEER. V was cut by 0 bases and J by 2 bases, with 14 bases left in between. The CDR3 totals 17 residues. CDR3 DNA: TGCGCCAGCAGCCAAGATTGGGGGTACGGAGGCAATCAGCCCCAGCATTTT. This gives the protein CASSQDWGYGGNQPQHF.

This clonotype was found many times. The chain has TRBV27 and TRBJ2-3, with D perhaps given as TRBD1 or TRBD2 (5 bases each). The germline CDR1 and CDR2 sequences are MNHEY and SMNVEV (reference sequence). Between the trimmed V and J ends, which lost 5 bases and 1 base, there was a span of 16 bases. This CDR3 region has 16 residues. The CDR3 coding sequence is TGTGCCAGCAGTCCGGAGCCCTCGGGGCGCACAGATACGCAGTATTTT. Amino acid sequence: CASSPEPSGRTDTQYF.

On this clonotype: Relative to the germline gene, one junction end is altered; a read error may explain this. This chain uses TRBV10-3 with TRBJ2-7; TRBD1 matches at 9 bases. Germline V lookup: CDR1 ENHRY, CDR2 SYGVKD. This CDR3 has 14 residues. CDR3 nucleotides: TGTGCCCTCAGGTCCGGGACAGGGATACACGAGCAGTACTTC. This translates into CALRSGTGIHEQYF.

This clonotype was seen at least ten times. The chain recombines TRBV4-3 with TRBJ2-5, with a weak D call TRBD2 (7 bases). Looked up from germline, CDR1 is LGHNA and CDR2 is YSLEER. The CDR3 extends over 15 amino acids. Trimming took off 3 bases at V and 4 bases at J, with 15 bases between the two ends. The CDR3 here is CASSQGLPRGETQYF. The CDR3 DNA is TGCGCCAGCAGCCAGGGACTACCCAGGGGAGAGACCCAGTACTTC.

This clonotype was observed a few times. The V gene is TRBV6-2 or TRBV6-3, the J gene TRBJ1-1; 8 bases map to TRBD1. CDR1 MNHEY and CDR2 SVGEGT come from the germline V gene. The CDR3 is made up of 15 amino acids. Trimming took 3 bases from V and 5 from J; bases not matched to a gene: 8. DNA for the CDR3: TGTGCCAGCAGTTATTCTCAGGGGGCCTGGACTGAAGCTTTCTTT. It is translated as CASSYSQGAWTEAFF.

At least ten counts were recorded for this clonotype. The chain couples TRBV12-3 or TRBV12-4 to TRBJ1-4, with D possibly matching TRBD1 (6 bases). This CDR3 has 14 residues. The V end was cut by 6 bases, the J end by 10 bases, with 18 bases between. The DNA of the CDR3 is TGTGCCAGCAGGCACAGGGCAAAGTATTCAAAACTGTTTTTT. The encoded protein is CASRHRAKYSKLFF.

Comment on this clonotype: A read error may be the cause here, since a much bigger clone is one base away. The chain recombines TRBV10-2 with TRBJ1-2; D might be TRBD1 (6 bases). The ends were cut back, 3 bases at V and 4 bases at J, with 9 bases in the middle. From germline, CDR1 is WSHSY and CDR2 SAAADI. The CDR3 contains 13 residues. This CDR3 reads CASSDQGSYGYTF. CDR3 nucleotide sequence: TGCGCCAGCAGTGATCAGGGGAGCTATGGCTACACCTTC.

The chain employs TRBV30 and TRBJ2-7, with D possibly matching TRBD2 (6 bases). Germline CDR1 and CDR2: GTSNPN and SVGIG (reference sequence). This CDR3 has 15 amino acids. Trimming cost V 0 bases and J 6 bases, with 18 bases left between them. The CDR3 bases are TGTGCCTGGAGTGTATCCTGGGGGGAGAGGGGCGAGCAGTACTTC. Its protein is CAWSVSWGERGEQYF.